The rows below give T cell receptor beta chains drawn from one sample of a study of CD8+ T cells in alopecia areata. TCRdb's table, derived via immunoSEQ multiplex PCR, lists solely in-frame clones and lacks some. The sample holds over 150,000 clones, about 60% seen once. The sample was CD4+ T cells sorted from blood, taken at week 0. These receptors all come from a human donor with alopecia areata. Both conserved end residues are trimmed from each CDR3. The order of the fields is D gene, V gene, CDR3 protein. A D gene is named only where the DNA matches it firmly.

d_call: TRBD1
v_call: TRBV29-1
cdr3_aa: SVGQGAGYEQY

d_call: -
v_call: TRBV29-1
cdr3_aa: SVEDRRPIAPGANVLT

d_call: -
v_call: TRBV18
cdr3_aa: ASSPPGDQPQH

d_call: TRBD1
v_call: TRBV15
cdr3_aa: ATRGGGDQPQH

d_call: -
v_call: TRBV5-6
cdr3_aa: ASSPDPGPGYT

d_call: -
v_call: TRBV4-2
cdr3_aa: ASSQETTVTGELF

d_call: TRBD1
v_call: TRBV18
cdr3_aa: ASSPGQGSSEQY

d_call: -
v_call: TRBV25-1
cdr3_aa: ASSDLPSNEQF

d_call: -
v_call: TRBV6-5
cdr3_aa: ASRAGEPNSPLH

d_call: -
v_call: TRBV29-1
cdr3_aa: SVVQVLKGEAF

d_call: TRBD1
v_call: TRBV18
cdr3_aa: ASSPGTGYGYT

d_call: TRBD1
v_call: TRBV4-1
cdr3_aa: ASSQGSSTGIEAF

d_call: -
v_call: TRBV5-1
cdr3_aa: ASSLQGETQY

d_call: -
v_call: TRBV18
cdr3_aa: ASSLPTGGEQY

d_call: -
v_call: TRBV30
cdr3_aa: AWSIRPGGGQY

d_call: -
v_call: TRBV5-4
cdr3_aa: ATKTGRLRENEQF

d_call: -
v_call: TRBV15
cdr3_aa: ATSRGGAIGRTDTQY

d_call: -
v_call: TRBV5-6
cdr3_aa: ASSRISLDYNEQF

d_call: TRBD1
v_call: TRBV4-1
cdr3_aa: ASSQGGQLGGGYT

d_call: -
v_call: TRBV7-9
cdr3_aa: ASSLELGRTEAF

d_call: TRBD1
v_call: TRBV30
cdr3_aa: AWTRGTESYEQY

d_call: -
v_call: TRBV30
cdr3_aa: AWSLPLSSYEQY

d_call: -
v_call: TRBV7-9
cdr3_aa: ASSRQGNNSPLH

d_call: -
v_call: TRBV6-5
cdr3_aa: ASRAGGNQPQH

d_call: TRBD1
v_call: TRBV4-2
cdr3_aa: ASSQGDRVREQY

d_call: -
v_call: TRBV15
cdr3_aa: ATSRDRRREAQY

d_call: -
v_call: TRBV30
cdr3_aa: AWSVPGALNNEQF

d_call: TRBD1
v_call: TRBV30
cdr3_aa: AWSPGQGYYNEQF

d_call: TRBD1
v_call: TRBV5-7
cdr3_aa: ASSLARQGKGQPQH

d_call: -
v_call: TRBV27
cdr3_aa: ASSSSPLSNQPQH

d_call: TRBD1
v_call: TRBV15
cdr3_aa: ATSRTGGGYGYT

d_call: -
v_call: TRBV15
cdr3_aa: ATSRDPSSYEQY

d_call: -
v_call: TRBV9
cdr3_aa: ASSVAQEKTDTQY

d_call: TRBD1
v_call: TRBV2
cdr3_aa: ASSQGAITTEAF

d_call: -
v_call: TRBV5-4
cdr3_aa: ASSYGGPMRGNEQF

d_call: -
v_call: TRBV6-5
cdr3_aa: ASSYSAGSHTYEQY

d_call: -
v_call: TRBV29-1
cdr3_aa: SVARETSEQY

d_call: TRBD1
v_call: TRBV6-5
cdr3_aa: ASSPGGRYGYT

d_call: -
v_call: TRBV27
cdr3_aa: ASSLRGGAGQETQY

d_call: -
v_call: TRBV5-1
cdr3_aa: ASSLRPLNTEAF

d_call: -
v_call: TRBV27
cdr3_aa: ASSPRDLAKNIQY

d_call: TRBD1
v_call: TRBV30
cdr3_aa: AWGRQGKSYEQY

d_call: -
v_call: TRBV5-5
cdr3_aa: ASSFAGDSPLH

d_call: -
v_call: TRBV25-1
cdr3_aa: ASSPPGPLGPYEQY

d_call: TRBD2
v_call: TRBV30
cdr3_aa: AWTRGGHTYNEQF

d_call: TRBD1
v_call: TRBV18
cdr3_aa: ASSQRGRADTEAF

d_call: -
v_call: TRBV7-9
cdr3_aa: ASSSRQVYEQY

d_call: -
v_call: TRBV7-9
cdr3_aa: ASRPTGSNYGYT

d_call: -
v_call: TRBV18
cdr3_aa: ASSPPRPSNTGELF

d_call: -
v_call: TRBV12-5
cdr3_aa: ASGLVPLGAGEAAKNIQY

d_call: -
v_call: TRBV29-1
cdr3_aa: SALGTTEAF

d_call: -
v_call: TRBV6-5
cdr3_aa: ASSWRQGFTEAF

d_call: -
v_call: TRBV6-6
cdr3_aa: ASSLLIDTGELF

d_call: -
v_call: TRBV19
cdr3_aa: ASSRDSNQPQH

d_call: TRBD1
v_call: TRBV13
cdr3_aa: ASSLRDRGIYEQY

d_call: TRBD1
v_call: TRBV29-1
cdr3_aa: SVGGGQVEKLF